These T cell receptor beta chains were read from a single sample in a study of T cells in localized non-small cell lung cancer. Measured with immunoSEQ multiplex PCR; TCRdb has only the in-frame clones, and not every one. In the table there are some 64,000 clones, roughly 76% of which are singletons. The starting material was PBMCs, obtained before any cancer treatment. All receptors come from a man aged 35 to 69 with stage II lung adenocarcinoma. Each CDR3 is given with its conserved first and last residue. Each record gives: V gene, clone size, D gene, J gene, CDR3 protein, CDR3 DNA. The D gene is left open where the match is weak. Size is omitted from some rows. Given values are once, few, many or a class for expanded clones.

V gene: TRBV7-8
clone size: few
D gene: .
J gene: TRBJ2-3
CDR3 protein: CASSHRRSQDTQYF
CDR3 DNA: TGTGCCAGCAGCCATAGAAGATCGCAAGATACGCAGTATTTT

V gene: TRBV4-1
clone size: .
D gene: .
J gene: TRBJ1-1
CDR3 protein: CASSHRTGALRDTEAFF
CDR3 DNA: TGCGCCAGCAGCCATAGGACGGGGGCCCTGCGGGACACTGAAGCTTTCTTT

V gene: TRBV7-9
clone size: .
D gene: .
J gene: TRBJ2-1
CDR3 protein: CASSPRGAVRYNEQFF
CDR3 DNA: TGTGCCAGCAGCCCAAGGGGAGCGGTCAGATACAATGAGCAGTTCTTC

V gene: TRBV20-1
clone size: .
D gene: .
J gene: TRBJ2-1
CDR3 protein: CSEQLYNEQFF
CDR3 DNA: TGCAGCGAGCAGCTTTACAATGAGCAGTTCTTC

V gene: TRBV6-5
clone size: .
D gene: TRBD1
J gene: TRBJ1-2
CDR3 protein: CASSYADRGYGYTF
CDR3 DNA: TGTGCCAGCAGTTACGCCGACAGGGGATATGGCTACACCTTC

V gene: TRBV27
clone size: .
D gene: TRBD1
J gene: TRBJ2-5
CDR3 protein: CASKGQGQGTQYF
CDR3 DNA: TGTGCCAGCAAAGGACAGGGACAAGGGACCCAGTACTTC

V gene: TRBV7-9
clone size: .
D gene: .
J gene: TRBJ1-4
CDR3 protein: CASSPSVRAEKLFF
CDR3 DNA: TGTGCCAGCAGCCCCAGTGTCAGGGCCGAAAAACTGTTTTTT

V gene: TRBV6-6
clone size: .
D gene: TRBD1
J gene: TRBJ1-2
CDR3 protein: CASNPGQGSSHGYTF
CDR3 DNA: TGTGCCAGCAATCCGGGACAGGGGTCCTCGCACGGCTACACCTTC

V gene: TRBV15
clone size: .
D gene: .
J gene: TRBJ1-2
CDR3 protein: CATNVGGNYGYTF
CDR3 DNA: TGTGCCACCAACGTAGGGGGGAACTATGGCTACACCTTC

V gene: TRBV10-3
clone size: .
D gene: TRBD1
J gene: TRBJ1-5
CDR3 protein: CAISDDRTGSQPQHF
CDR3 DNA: TGTGCCATCAGTGATGATAGGACAGGGAGTCAGCCCCAGCATTTT

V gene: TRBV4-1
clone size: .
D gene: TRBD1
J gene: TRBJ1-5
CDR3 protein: CASSSPGGTGWGQPQHF
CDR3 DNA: TGCGCCAGCAGCTCACCGGGGGGGACAGGCTGGGGTCAGCCCCAGCATTTT

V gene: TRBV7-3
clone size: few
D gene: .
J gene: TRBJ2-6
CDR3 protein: CASSPPGANVLTF
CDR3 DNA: TGTGCCAGCAGCCCCCCTGGGGCCAACGTCCTGACTTTC

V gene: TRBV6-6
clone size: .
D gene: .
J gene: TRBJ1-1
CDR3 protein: CASSYQGKTEAFF
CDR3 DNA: TGTGCCAGCAGTTATCAGGGGAAGACTGAAGCTTTCTTT

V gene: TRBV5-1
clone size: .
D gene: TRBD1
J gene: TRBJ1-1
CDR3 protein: CASRRVAGTGVSTEAFF
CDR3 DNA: TGCGCCAGCAGACGCGTCGCCGGGACAGGGGTGAGTACTGAAGCTTTCTTT

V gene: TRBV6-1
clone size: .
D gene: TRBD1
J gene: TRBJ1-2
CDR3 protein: CASSERTGPRPVLYGYTF
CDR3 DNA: TGTGCCAGCAGTGAGAGGACAGGGCCTCGCCCTGTACTCTATGGCTACACCTTC

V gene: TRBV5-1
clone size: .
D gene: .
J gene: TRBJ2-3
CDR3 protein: CASSLEGRNPDTQYF
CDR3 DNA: TGCGCCAGCAGTTTGGAGGGTAGGAACCCAGATACGCAGTATTTT

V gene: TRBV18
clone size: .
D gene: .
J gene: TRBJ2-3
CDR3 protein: CASSPIRQTDTQYF
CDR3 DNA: TGTGCCAGCTCACCGATTAGACAGACAGATACGCAGTATTTT

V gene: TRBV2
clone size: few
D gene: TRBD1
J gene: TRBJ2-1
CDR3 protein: CASQTGPYNEQFF
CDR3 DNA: TGTGCCAGCCAGACAGGGCCCTACAATGAGCAGTTCTTC

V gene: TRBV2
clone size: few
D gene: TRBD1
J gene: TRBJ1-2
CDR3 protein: CASTADRVNYGYTF
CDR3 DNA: TGTGCCAGCACCGCGGACAGGGTGAACTATGGCTACACCTTC

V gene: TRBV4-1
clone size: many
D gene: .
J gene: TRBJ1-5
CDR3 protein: CASSQETRSNQPQHF
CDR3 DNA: TGCGCCAGCAGCCAAGAGACACGGAGCAATCAGCCCCAGCATTTT

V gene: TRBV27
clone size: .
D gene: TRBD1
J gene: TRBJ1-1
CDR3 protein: CASSHRGNTEAFF
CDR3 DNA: TGTGCCAGCAGCCACAGGGGTAACACTGAAGCTTTCTTT

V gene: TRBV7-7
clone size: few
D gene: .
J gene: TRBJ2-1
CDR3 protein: CASSLDREGEQFF
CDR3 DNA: TGTGCTAGCAGCTTAGACAGGGAGGGTGAGCAGTTCTTC

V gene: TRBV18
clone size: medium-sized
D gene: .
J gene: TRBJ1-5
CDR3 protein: CASSLSNGQPQHF
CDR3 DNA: TGTGCCAGCTCCCTCTCCAACGGTCAGCCCCAGCATTTT

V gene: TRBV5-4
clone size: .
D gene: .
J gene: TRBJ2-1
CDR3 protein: CASSLAFRDTDEQFF
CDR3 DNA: TGTGCCAGCAGCTTGGCCTTCCGGGATACGGATGAGCAGTTCTTC

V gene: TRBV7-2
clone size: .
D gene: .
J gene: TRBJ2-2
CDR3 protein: CASSPGRSDTGELFF
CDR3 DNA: TGTGCCAGCAGCCCTGGACGGTCGGACACCGGGGAGCTGTTTTTT

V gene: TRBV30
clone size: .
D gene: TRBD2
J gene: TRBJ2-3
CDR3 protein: CAWTFGRAATDTQYF
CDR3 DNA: TGTGCCTGGACTTTCGGGAGGGCCGCCACAGATACGCAGTATTTT

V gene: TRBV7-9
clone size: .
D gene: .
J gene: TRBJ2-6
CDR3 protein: CASSLAGRVANVLTF
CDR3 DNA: TGTGCCAGCAGCTTAGCGGGCAGGGTAGCCAACGTCCTGACTTTC

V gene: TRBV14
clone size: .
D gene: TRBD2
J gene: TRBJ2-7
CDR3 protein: CASSPGARGLAASYEQYF
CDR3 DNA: TGTGCCAGCAGCCCGGGCGCCCGGGGACTAGCGGCATCCTACGAGCAGTACTTC

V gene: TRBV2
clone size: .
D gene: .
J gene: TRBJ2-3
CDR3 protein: CASCLGLDTQYF
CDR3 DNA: TGTGCCAGCTGTCTCGGTCTGGATACGCAGTATTTT

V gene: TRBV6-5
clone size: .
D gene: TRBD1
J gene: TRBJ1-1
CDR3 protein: CASSSAAGQGLQAFF
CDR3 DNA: TGTGCCAGCAGTTCGGCAGCAGGACAGGGCCTACAAGCTTTCTTT

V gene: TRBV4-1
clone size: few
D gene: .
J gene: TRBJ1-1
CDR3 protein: CASSQRTWALGDTEAFF
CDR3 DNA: TGCGCCAGCAGCCAACGAACCTGGGCCCTAGGGGACACTGAAGCTTTCTTT

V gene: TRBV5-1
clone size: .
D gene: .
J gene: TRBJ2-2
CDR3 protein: CASSLAQVVRTNTGELFF
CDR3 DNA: TGCGCCAGCAGCTTGGCCCAAGTGGTCCGAACGAACACCGGGGAGCTGTTTTTT

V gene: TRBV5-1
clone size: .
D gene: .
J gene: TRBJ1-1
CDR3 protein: CASSLVAVSEAFF
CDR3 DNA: TGCGCCAGCAGCTTGGTAGCGGTATCTGAAGCTTTCTTT

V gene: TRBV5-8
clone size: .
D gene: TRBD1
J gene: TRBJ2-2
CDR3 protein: CASSTGGAATGELFF
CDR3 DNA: TGTGCCAGCAGCACAGGGGGCGCAGCCACCGGGGAGCTGTTTTTT

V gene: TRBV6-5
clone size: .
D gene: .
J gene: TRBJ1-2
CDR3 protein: CASSWGTGNYGYTF
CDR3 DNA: TGTGCCAGCAGTTGGGGGACGGGGAACTATGGCTACACCTTC

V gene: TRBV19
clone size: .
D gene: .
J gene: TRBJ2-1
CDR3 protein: CASSIDGNSPYNEQFF
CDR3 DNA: TGTGCCAGTAGTATAGATGGGAACAGCCCCTACAATGAGCAGTTCTTC

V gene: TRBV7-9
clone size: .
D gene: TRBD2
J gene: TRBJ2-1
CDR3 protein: CASSLEVGGQTYNEQFF
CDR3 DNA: TGTGCCAGCAGCTTAGAAGTGGGAGGGCAAACCTACAATGAGCAGTTCTTC

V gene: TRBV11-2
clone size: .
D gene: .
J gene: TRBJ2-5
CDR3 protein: CASSLAPDMQETQYF
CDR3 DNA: TGTGCCAGCAGCTTAGCCCCAGACATGCAAGAGACCCAGTACTTC

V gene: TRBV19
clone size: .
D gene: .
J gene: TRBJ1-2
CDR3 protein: CASSRTGNYGYTF
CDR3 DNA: TGTGCCAGTAGCCGGACGGGTAACTATGGCTACACCTTC

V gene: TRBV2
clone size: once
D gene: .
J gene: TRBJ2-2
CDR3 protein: CASITKGVNTGELFF
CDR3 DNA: TGTGCCAGCATAACAAAGGGGGTTAACACCGGGGAGCTGTTTTTT

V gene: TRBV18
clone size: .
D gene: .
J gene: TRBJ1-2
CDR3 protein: CASSPLKLTGYGYTF
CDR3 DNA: TGTGCCAGCTCACCGTTGAAGCTTACGGGCTATGGCTACACCTTC

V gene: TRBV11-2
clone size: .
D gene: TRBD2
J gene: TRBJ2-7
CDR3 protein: CASSLAGGGYEQYF
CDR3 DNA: TGTGCCAGCAGCTTAGCGGGAGGGGGCTACGAGCAGTACTTC

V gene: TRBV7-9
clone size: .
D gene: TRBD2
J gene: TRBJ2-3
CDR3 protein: CASSLYTSADTQYF
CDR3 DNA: TGTGCCAGCAGCTTATATACTAGCGCAGATACGCAGTATTTT

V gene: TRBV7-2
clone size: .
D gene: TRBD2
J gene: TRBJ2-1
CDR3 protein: CASSLSWTSGYNEQFF
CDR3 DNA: TGTGCCAGCAGCCTAAGCTGGACTAGCGGCTACAATGAGCAGTTCTTC

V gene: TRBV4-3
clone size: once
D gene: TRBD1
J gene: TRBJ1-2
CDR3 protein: CASSQDPTRTGGKSGYTF
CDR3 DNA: TGCGCCAGCAGCCAAGACCCGACGCGGACAGGGGGTAAAAGTGGCTACACCTTC

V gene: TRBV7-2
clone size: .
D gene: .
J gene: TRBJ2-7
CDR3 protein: CASSLATSTAVTYEQYF
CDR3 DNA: TGTGCCAGCAGCTTAGCTACTTCTACCGCTGTTACCTACGAGCAGTACTTC

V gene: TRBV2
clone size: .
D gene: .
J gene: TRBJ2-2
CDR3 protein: CASSEGILNTGELFF
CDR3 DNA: TGTGCCAGCAGTGAGGGAATCCTCAACACCGGGGAGCTGTTTTTT

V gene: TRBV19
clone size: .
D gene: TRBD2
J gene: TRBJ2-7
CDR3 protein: CASSIAAGAEEQYF
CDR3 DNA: TGTGCCAGTAGTATAGCAGCGGGGGCTGAGGAGCAGTACTTC

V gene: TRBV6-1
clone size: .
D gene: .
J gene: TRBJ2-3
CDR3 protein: CASGRLSTDTQYF
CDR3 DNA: TGTGCCAGCGGGAGGCTAAGCACAGATACGCAGTATTTT

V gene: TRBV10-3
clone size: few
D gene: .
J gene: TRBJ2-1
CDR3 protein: CAISEYGSDEQFF
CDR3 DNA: TGTGCCATCAGTGAGTACGGGTCCGATGAGCAGTTCTTC

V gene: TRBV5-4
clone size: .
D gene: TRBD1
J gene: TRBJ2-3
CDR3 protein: CASSSTTGGGSDTQYF
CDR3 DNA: TGTGCCAGCAGCTCGACCACAGGGGGCGGGTCAGATACGCAGTATTTT

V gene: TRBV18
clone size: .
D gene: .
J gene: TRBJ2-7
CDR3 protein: CASSPRLGEQYF
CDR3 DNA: TGTGCCAGCTCTCCTAGGTTGGGGGAGCAGTACTTC

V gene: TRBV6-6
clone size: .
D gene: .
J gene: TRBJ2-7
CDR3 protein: CASRTSRDSGSYEQYF
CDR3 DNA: TGTGCCAGCAGAACTTCCCGGGACTCCGGCTCCTACGAGCAGTACTTC

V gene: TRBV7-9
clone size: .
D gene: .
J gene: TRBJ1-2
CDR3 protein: CASSLGLGKDRGYTF
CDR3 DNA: TGTGCCAGCAGTTTGGGGTTGGGAAAGGACCGCGGCTACACCTTC

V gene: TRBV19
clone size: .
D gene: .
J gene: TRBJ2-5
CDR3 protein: CASSKANVPETQYF
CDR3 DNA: TGTGCCAGTAGTAAGGCTAACGTCCCAGAGACCCAGTACTTC

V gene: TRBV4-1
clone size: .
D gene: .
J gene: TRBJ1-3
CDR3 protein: CASSQDFGQISGNTIYF
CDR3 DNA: TGCGCCAGCAGCCAAGATTTCGGACAGATCTCTGGAAACACCATATATTTT